The 31 T cell receptor beta chains below were found in one sample sequenced in a study of cytomegalovirus exposure and HLA in healthy donors (dated by TCRdb to about 2017). The library came from the immunoSEQ multiplex PCR assay. For the multiplex PCR, a mixture combining 60 forward primers for TCR Vbeta segments and 13 reverse primers for TCR Jbeta segments was used. Imported from immuneACCESS, the table was reduced by TCRdb to in-frame sequences with V and J called. These copies leave out some clones; in studies compared against another copy, an unresolved V gene accounts for under half, and the cause of the remainder is not known. Within this sample are roughly 170,000 clones, with 75% to 85% of them counted one time only. Together, the top ten hold 6% to 7.5% of the sample. Material: PBMCs. The receptor source for this set is a man younger than 45 in good health and CMV-seropositive.

This clone was detected only once. The chain links TRBV28 to TRBJ1-5; 7 bases match TRBD1. CDR1 is MDHEN and CDR2 is SYDVKM in the germline V gene. Trimming removed 9 bases from V and 3 bases from J; junction bases left unmatched: 14. This CDR3 spans 16 amino acids. The CDR3 loop is CASGHEGRGDNQPQHF. The CDR3 DNA reads as TGTGCCAGTGGCCATGAGGGCAGGGGGGACAATCAGCCCCAGCATTTT.

The rearrangement joins TRBV6-1 to TRBJ1-5; 9 bases line up with TRBD1. Germline loops: CDR1 MNHNS, CDR2 SASEGT. After removal of 7 bases from V and 6 bases from J, the junction contained 10 bases not matched to a gene. The CDR3 length is 15 residues. This CDR3 reads CASNTRTGVIQPQHF. CDR3 DNA: TGTGCCAGCAATACCAGGACAGGGGTGATTCAGCCCCAGCATTTT.

This sequence joins TRBV7-9 and TRBJ1-4; perhaps TRBD1 as D (6 bases). V lost 4 bases to trimming and J lost 8 bases, with 20 bases between them. CDR1 and CDR2 (germline): SEHNR, FQNEAQ (reference sequence). This CDR3 comprises 16 residues. The CDR3 DNA sequence: TGTGCCAGCAGCTCCCCTTACAGGGACGCAAGCGAAAAACTGTTTTTT. It is translated as CASSSPYRDASEKLFF.

The chain is built from TRBV19 and TRBJ2-7; D possibly corresponds to TRBD1 (7 bases). The germline CDR1 and CDR2 sequences are LNHDA and SQIVND (reference sequence). The CDR3 extends over 14 amino acids. Between the trimmed V and J ends, which lost 6 bases and 0 bases, there was a span of 12 bases. The CDR3 DNA is TGTGCCAGTAGCTGGGGGGACAGCTCCTACGAGCAGTACTTC. Encoded protein: CASSWGDSSYEQYF.

The J gene is TRBJ1-2, the V gene TRBV6-5, with 9 nucleotides matching TRBD1. This CDR3 has 14 residues. Germline loops: CDR1 MNHEY, CDR2 SVGAGI. V lost 5 bases, J lost 4 bases, and 5 bases stayed unmatched. This CDR3 reads CASSRGQGFYGYTF. The CDR3 coding sequence is TGTGCCAGCAGTCGCGGACAGGGGTTCTATGGCTACACCTTC.

The chain couples TRBV28 to TRBJ2-7, with D possibly TRBD1 on 6 matching bases. The CDR3 runs 14 residues. With 7 bases removed from V and 5 bases from J, the gap between germline ends came to 18 bases. Germline CDR1 reads MDHEN; CDR2 reads SYDVKM. The CDR3 loop reads CASTLGGGGDEQYF. As DNA, the CDR3 is TGTGCCAGCACTCTTGGGGGCGGAGGAGACGAGCAGTACTTC.

J is TRBJ1-1 and V is TRBV11-3; 8 bases agree with TRBD1. V shed 5 bases and J 2 bases; nucleotides not matched to a gene: 4. The CDR3 is 14 residues long. Germline V lookup: CDR1 SGHNT, CDR2 YENEEA. CDR3 DNA sequence: TGTGCCAGCAGCATCGGACAGGGAAACACTGAAGCTTTCTTT. Amino acids: CASSIGQGNTEAFF.

This clone was picked up one time. The V call is TRBV7-7, the J call TRBJ1-3; 8 bases match TRBD1. CDR1 and CDR2 (germline): SSHAT, FNYEAQ (reference sequence). Unmatched junction bases numbered 6, after V lost 4 bases and J lost 1 base. The CDR3 has 16 amino acids. Here the CDR3 DNA reads TGTGCCAGCAGCTCAGGGGGCGCAGGATCTGGAAACACCATATATTTT. Its protein is CASSSGGAGSGNTIYF.

The chain is built from TRBV18 and TRBJ2-1; 12 bases match TRBD2. Unmatched junction bases numbered 1, after V lost 6 bases and J lost 4 bases. The CDR3 is made up of 14 amino acids. Germline V lookup: CDR1 KGHSH, CDR2 LQKENI. CDR3: CASSGTSGYNEQFF. CDR3 coding DNA: TGTGCCAGCTCCGGGACTAGCGGGTACAATGAGCAGTTCTTC. Using reference TRBV18 and TRBJ2-1 for the parts outside the CDR3, the full variable domain is NAGVMQNPRHLVRRRGQEARLRCSPMKGHSHVYWYRQLPEEGLKFMVYLQKENIIDESGMPKERFSAEFPKEGPSILRIQQVVRGDSAAYFCASSGTSGYNEQFFGPGTRLTVL.

This chain joins TRBV28 and TRBJ2-3; D perhaps matches TRBD1 (6 bases). The CDR3 length is 16 residues. V was clipped by 2 bases and J by 2 bases, with 14 bases between them. Per germline, CDR1 MDHEN and CDR2 SYDVKM. The CDR3 DNA reads as TGTGCCAGCAGTTTAGAGCCCACAGGGCCCACAGATACGCAGTATTTT. This gives the protein CASSLEPTGPTDTQYF. Full variable domain (missing parts from reference TRBV28 and TRBJ2-3): DVKVTQSSRYLVKRTGEKVFLECVQDMDHENMFWYRQDPGLGLRLIYFSYDVKMKEKGDIPEGYSVSREKKERFSLILESASTNQTSMYLCASSLEPTGPTDTQYFGPGTRLTVL.

This clone was counted once. The chain recombines TRBV27 with TRBJ1-2; the match to TRBD1 covers 10 bases. Germline CDR1 MNHEY, CDR2 SMNVEV (reference sequence). The V and J ends lost 5 bases and 4 bases, in that order; junction bases with no gene match: 4. This CDR3 spans 14 amino acids. The CDR3 sequence is CASSMTGGSYGYTF. Here the CDR3 DNA reads TGTGCCAGCAGTATGACAGGGGGCTCCTATGGCTACACCTTC.

The sample holds one count of this clone. The chain recombines TRBV5-1 with TRBJ2-5; 9 positions match TRBD1. With 4 bases clipped from V and 5 bases from J, the junction kept 9 bases outside the gene matches. Germline assignment: CDR1 SGHRS and CDR2 YFSETQ. The CDR3 runs to 15 residues. The CDR3 sequence: CASSPRTGGEETQYF. The DNA of the CDR3 is TGCGCCAGCAGCCCAAGAACAGGGGGCGAGGAGACCCAGTACTTC.

A single count supports this clone. The chain joins TRBV18 to TRBJ2-5; TRBD2 aligns across 11 bases. Germline V gene lookup returns CDR1 KGHSH and CDR2 LQKENI. This CDR3 is 15 amino acids long. V shed 3 bases, J shed 0 bases, and the junction held 0 bases outside the gene matches. CDR3 protein: CASSPGLADQETQYF. The CDR3 DNA sequence: TGTGCCAGCTCACCGGGACTAGCGGACCAAGAGACCCAGTACTTC.

The V and J genes are TRBV5-4 and TRBJ2-5; D gene unclear. Germline V CDR1 and CDR2: SGHNT, YYREEE (reference sequence). V lost 3 bases, J lost 4 bases, and 13 bases lay in between. The CDR3 covers 14 residues. CDR3 protein: CASSSFTNPETQYF. The CDR3, as DNA: TGTGCCAGCAGCTCCTTTACTAACCCAGAGACCCAGTACTTC. Combining the CDR3 with reference TRBV5-4 and TRBJ2-5 gives the whole variable domain ETGVTQSPTHLIKTRGQQVTLRCSSQSGHNTVSWYQQALGQGPQFIFQYYREEENGRGNFPPRFSGLQFPNYSSELNVNALELDDSALYLCASSSFTNPETQYFGPGTRLLVL.

A few counts support this clone. This chain links TRBV5-4 with TRBJ2-3, with no clear D. The CDR3 loop spans 15 amino acids. V was shortened by 0 bases and J by 1 base, with 9 bases between the two germline ends. Germline V lookup: CDR1 SGHNT, CDR2 YYREEE (reference sequence). CDR3 nucleotides: TGTGCCAGCAGCTTGGGCCTACCCCGCACAGATACGCAGTATTTT. It is translated as CASSLGLPRTDTQYF.

This chain links TRBV9 with TRBJ2-1; TRBD2 matches at 7 bases. The CDR3 is made up of 15 amino acids. V dropped 4 bases and J dropped 8; count of bases not matched to a gene: 12. In germline, CDR1 is SGDLS, CDR2 YYNGEE. The CDR3 protein is CASSPSWASGDEQFF. DNA of the CDR3: TGTGCCAGCAGCCCCTCCTGGGCCAGCGGGGATGAGCAGTTCTTC.

V and J are TRBV9 and TRBJ2-1; no clear D. Germline loops: CDR1 SGDLS, CDR2 YYNGEE. V lost 6 bases to trimming and J lost 4 bases, with 14 bases between them. The CDR3 is made up of 14 amino acids. CDR3 nucleotides: TGTGCCAGCAATCCCAGGCCAGAATACAATGAGCAGTTCTTC. This encodes CASNPRPEYNEQFF. Together with reference TRBV9 and TRBJ2-1, the CDR3 gives the full variable domain: DSGVTQTPKHLITATGQRVTLRCSPRSGDLSVYWYQQSLDQGLQFLIQYYNGEERAKGNILERFSAQQFPDLHSELNLSSLELGDSALYFCASNPRPEYNEQFFGPGTRLTVL.

The chain is built from TRBV7-9 and TRBJ2-5; 7 bases agree with TRBD2. Germline V gives CDR1 SEHNR, CDR2 FQNEAQ (reference sequence). V shed 3 bases, J shed 5 bases, and the junction held 12 bases outside the gene matches. The CDR3 consists of 16 residues. The CDR3 DNA reads TGTGCCAGCAGCTTCGATTCCTTCGGGCGGGAGGAGACCCAGTACTTC. Residues: CASSFDSFGREETQYF.

The V and J genes are TRBV6-5 and TRBJ2-1; 9 nucleotides line up with TRBD2. The CDR3 extends over 14 amino acids. V lost 5 bases to trimming and J lost 1 base; unmatched junction nucleotides: 0. Germline V gene lookup returns CDR1 MNHEY and CDR2 SVGAGI. DNA of the CDR3: TGTGCCAGCAGTAGCGGGGGGTCCTACAATGAGCAGTTCTTC. Translated: CASSSGGSYNEQFF.

CDR3 coding DNA: TGTGCCAGCAGCCCTGACAGTACCACCGCCTACGAGCAGTACTTC. Its translation: CASSPDSTTAYEQYF. This chain joins TRBV28 and TRBJ2-7, with TRBD1 as a possible D gene (5 bases). This CDR3 region has 15 residues. Germline assignment: CDR1 MDHEN and CDR2 SYDVKM. V lost 6 bases, J lost 2 bases, and 17 bases lay in between. Drawing the rest from reference TRBV28 and TRBJ2-7, the complete variable domain is DVKVTQSSRYLVKRTGEKVFLECVQDMDHENMFWYRQDPGLGLRLIYFSYDVKMKEKGDIPEGYSVSREKKERFSLILESASTNQTSMYLCASSPDSTTAYEQYFGPGTRLTVT.

The V and J genes are TRBV27 and TRBJ2-5; a possible D gene is TRBD1 (6 bases). CDR1 is MNHEY and CDR2 is SMNVEV in the germline V gene (reference sequence). Trimming took off 3 bases at V and 2 bases at J, with 13 bases between the two ends. The CDR3 is 15 amino acids. For the CDR3, the DNA is TGTGCCAGCAGTTTTTCGTCAGGGGCGCAAGAGACCCAGTACTTC. Translating gives CASSFSSGAQETQYF.

This chain links TRBV6-6 with TRBJ1-6, with 8 bases that match TRBD1. The length of the CDR3 is 14 residues. CDR1 is MNHNY and CDR2 is SVGAGI in the germline V gene (reference sequence). V lost 6 bases to trimming and J lost 5 bases; unmatched junction nucleotides: 3. CDR3 bases: TGTGCCAGCAGCCAGGGACAGGATAATTCACCCCTCCACTTT. It specifies CASSQGQDNSPLHF.

This chain joins TRBV7-8 and TRBJ2-7, with a weak D call TRBD1 (6 bases). Germline assignment: CDR1 SGHVS and CDR2 FQNEAQ. This CDR3 spans 14 amino acids. V was trimmed by 1 base and J by 0 bases, leaving 7 bases between them. This CDR3 reads CASSLVGGSYEQYF. The CDR3 coding sequence is TGTGCCAGCAGCTTAGTAGGGGGCTCCTACGAGCAGTACTTC.

V gene TRBV7-9 combines with J gene TRBJ2-3; D remains ambiguous. The germline CDR1 and CDR2 sequences are SEHNR and FQNEAQ (reference sequence). This CDR3 contains 14 residues. The V gene lost 1 base and the J gene lost 6 bases, with 11 bases spanning the gap. The CDR3 loop is CASSLGEAADTQYF. The DNA for the CDR3 is TGTGCCAGCAGCTTAGGCGAAGCTGCCGATACGCAGTATTTT.

V and J are TRBV6-6 and TRBJ2-7; 8 bases agree with TRBD1. CDR3 length equals 16 residues. CDR1 MNHNY and CDR2 SVGAGI come from the germline V gene (reference sequence). Trimming removed 0 bases from V and 4 bases from J; junction bases left unmatched: 8. In nucleotides, the CDR3 is TGTGCCAGCAGTTACTCGTTGACAGGGGTTACATACGAGCAGTACTTC. Its translation: CASSYSLTGVTYEQYF.

V gene TRBV14 combines with J gene TRBJ2-7, with 9 bases identical to TRBD1. V lost 2 bases to trimming and J lost 4 bases; unmatched junction nucleotides: 6. Germline assignment: CDR1 SGHDN and CDR2 FVKESK. The CDR3 runs 15 residues. The CDR3: CASSQNRGPFYEQYF. CDR3 sequence (DNA): TGTGCCAGCAGCCAAAACAGGGGGCCTTTTTACGAGCAGTACTTC. The full variable domain, its missing parts supplied by reference TRBV14 and TRBJ2-7, is EAGVTQFPSHSVIEKGQTVTLRCDPISGHDNLYWYRRVMGKEIKFLLHFVKESKQDESGMPNNRFLAERTGGTYSTLKVQPAELEDSGVYFCASSQNRGPFYEQYFGPGTRLTVT.

CDR3 protein: CASSQQIGLTDTQYF. The CDR3 DNA follows: TGCGCCAGCAGCCAACAAATCGGGTTGACAGATACGCAGTATTTT. The gene calls are TRBV4-3 and TRBJ2-3; D remains ambiguous. The CDR3 extends over 15 amino acids. Germline CDR1 LGHNA, CDR2 YSLEER. V gave up 2 bases and J gave up 3 bases, with 12 bases separating them.

CDR3 sequence (DNA): TGTGCCAGCACCGAACAGGGGGCAGGGACAGATACGCAGTATTTT. It is translated as CASTEQGAGTDTQYF. The chain joins TRBV6-5 to TRBJ2-3, with 9 bases lining up with TRBD1. Germline CDR1 MNHEY, CDR2 SVGAGI. V lost 7 bases and J lost 3; bases outside the gene matches: 8. The CDR3 sequence is 15 residues long.

J is TRBJ1-5 and V is TRBV6-6; no definite D call. V lost 6 bases and J lost 0, with 12 bases in between. This CDR3 has 15 residues. Germline CDR1 reads MNHNY; CDR2 reads SVGAGI (reference sequence). As DNA, the CDR3 is TGTGCCAGCAGCCTCGGGATGCATAGCAATCAGCCCCAGCATTTT. This translates into CASSLGMHSNQPQHF.

This clone was found a few times. The gene calls are TRBV4-3 and TRBJ2-6; D is possibly TRBD1 (6 bases). The CDR3 loop spans 19 amino acids. The V gene's germline CDR1 is LGHNA and CDR2 YSLEER. V shed 5 bases and J shed 4 bases, with 24 bases lying between them. DNA for the CDR3: TGCGCCAGCAGCTACTACTACACAGGGAAAGGGGTCGGGGCCAACGTCCTGACTTTC. Amino acid sequence: CASSYYYTGKGVGANVLTF.

V gene TRBV7-9 combines with J gene TRBJ1-1; no clear D. V shed 8 bases and J shed 6 bases, with 19 bases lying between them. The CDR3 sequence is 14 residues long. Looked up from germline, CDR1 is SEHNR and CDR2 is FQNEAQ (reference sequence). The CDR3 here is CASYTSGSGAEAFF. DNA of the CDR3: TGTGCCAGCTACACCTCGGGGTCCGGGGCTGAAGCTTTCTTT.